This TCR beta chain is drawn from a study of glioma-infiltrating T cells. Findings of the study overall: Non-neoplastic patients had below-expected tissue-blood divergence, while all gliomas exceeded expectation. Very few CDR3 sequences were shared between tissue and blood.

Regarding this clonotype: Its antigen is currently unknown.

Amplification of TCR alpha and beta CDR3 regions from RNA used iRepertoire nested multiplex PCR. One-step reverse transcription and amplification started from around 100-400 ng of tissue mRNA or PBMC total RNA. TCRdb fed the multiplex PCR reads into MiXCR, producing one record per CDR3 protein. The sample contains around 130,000 distinct CDR3 sequences, around 23% of which appear only once. The clonotype comes from a human donor with low-grade glioma or glioblastoma, undergoing nonglioma brain surgery, or in good health (not recorded which). Sample: glioma tissue, nonneoplastic brain tissue, or PBMCs (not recorded which).

Written as DNA, the CDR3 is TGTGCCAGCACACGGTGGCAGGGCGACAATGAGCAGTACGTC. This codes for CASTRWQGDNEQYV. The rearrangement links TRBV11-2 to TRBJ2-7; D is perhaps TRBD1 (5 bases). Trimming removed 7 bases from V and 7 bases from J, with 20 bases in between. This CDR3 is 14 amino acids long. The germline V gene encodes CDR1 SGHAT and CDR2 FQNNGV.